The 16 T cell receptor beta chains below were found in one sample sequenced in a study of Ad26.COV2.S vaccination and SARS-CoV-2 variants. Documented treatment: some 20 received Ad26.COV2.S at low or high dose, single or two shots; about five received placebo; per-sample allocation not given. Sampling took place 63 days after the first vaccine or placebo injection. Method: immunoSEQ multiplex PCR; TCRdb's copy keeps in-frame clones and lacks some. This table holds fewer than 500,000 clones, 85% to 90% found once. Sequenced material: peripheral blood, taken in a trial of Ad26.COV2.S vaccine versus placebo. The receptors shown here come from a person between 18 and 65 years old who received the Ad26.COV2.S COVID-19 vaccine or a placebo.

The rearrangement uses TRBV5-6 and TRBJ1-6; D remains unclear. This CDR3 has 14 amino acids. Trimming took off 4 bases at V and 7 bases at J, with 12 bases between the two ends. Germline V gives CDR1 SGHDT, CDR2 YYEEEE. The CDR3 protein is CASSTGQFNSPLHF. CDR3 coding DNA: TGTGCCAGCAGCACGGGCCAGTTCAATTCACCCCTCCACTTT.

The DNA of the CDR3 is TGTGCCAGTACCGATCGGGGCTATAGCAATCAGCCCCAGCATTTT. Translation: CASTDRGYSNQPQHF. The chain is built from TRBV19 and TRBJ1-5; the D gene is possibly TRBD1 (5 bases). The CDR3 has 15 amino acids. Trimming pared 7 bases from V and 0 bases from J, leaving 13 bases between. Germline-derived CDR1 and CDR2 are LNHDA and SQIVND (reference sequence).

V usage is TRBV3-1 (or the pseudogene TRBV3-2) and J usage is TRBJ1-1; possibly TRBD1 for D (5 bases). CDR3 length equals 15 residues. The V and J ends lost 0 bases and 6 bases respectively, with 14 bases between them. CDR1 LGHDT and CDR2 YNNKEL come from the germline V gene (reference sequence). The CDR3 bases are TGTGCCAGCAGCCAAGAAAAGGGGTTCCTGCCTGAAGCTTTCTTT. Its translation is CASSQEKGFLPEAFF.

V and J are TRBV4-3 and TRBJ1-4; the match to TRBD1 covers 10 bases. Germline CDR1 reads LGHNA; CDR2 reads YSLEER. V was pared by 4 bases and J by 8 bases, with 10 bases of the junction left unmatched. The length of the CDR3 is 16 residues. CDR3 sequence: CASSPRAGTGDEKLFF. Written as DNA, the CDR3 is TGCGCCAGCAGCCCGCGCGCCGGGACAGGGGACGAAAAACTGTTTTTT.

This sequence joins TRBV11-2 and TRBJ2-7; perhaps TRBD2 as D (7 bases). V dropped 3 bases and J dropped 3 bases, with 15 bases sitting between them. The CDR3 loop spans 15 amino acids. In germline, CDR1 is SGHAT, CDR2 FQNNGV. The CDR3 region is CASSLRGGALYEQYV. CDR3 nucleotide sequence: TGTGCCAGCAGCTTGAGGGGGGGAGCTCTCTACGAGCAGTACGTC.

The rearrangement joins TRBV14 to TRBJ1-6; D is perhaps TRBD1 (6 bases). The V gene lost 4 bases and the J gene lost 3 bases, with 10 bases spanning the gap. The germline V gene encodes CDR1 SGHDN and CDR2 FVKESK. This CDR3 region has 15 residues. The CDR3 sequence is CASSLTGFYNSPLHF. CDR3 DNA: TGTGCCAGCAGCCTAACAGGGTTCTATAATTCACCCCTCCACTTT.

The chain has TRBV6-5 and TRBJ1-3, with TRBD1 matching over 8 bases. The J segment lost 0 bases and the V segment lost 2 bases, leaving 3 bases of the junction unmatched. Germline V gene sequence: CDR1 MNHEY, CDR2 SVGAGI. The CDR3 runs 16 residues. CDR3 nucleotides: TGTGCCAGCAGTTACGGGGACAGGACCTCTGGAAACACCATATATTTT. As protein: CASSYGDRTSGNTIYF.

This clone occurred many times. This chain links TRBV6-2 or TRBV6-3 with TRBJ2-1, with 8 bases identical to TRBD2. Looked up from germline, CDR1 is MNHEY and CDR2 is SVGEGT. Unmatched junction bases numbered 9, after V lost 0 bases and J lost 8 bases. The CDR3 totals 16 residues. Here the CDR3 reads CASSYSPGGGSDEQFF. As DNA, the CDR3 is TGTGCCAGCAGTTACTCCCCCGGGGGGGGGTCCGATGAGCAGTTCTTC.

The rearrangement joins TRBV5-6 to TRBJ1-1; perhaps TRBD1 as D (5 bases). This CDR3 is built from 16 residues. Germline lookup yields CDR1 SGHDT and CDR2 YYEEEE. V dropped 4 bases and J dropped 0 bases, with 16 bases sitting between them. Written as DNA, the CDR3 is TGTGCCAGCAGCCGCGCCGCGGGACTGTTGAACACTGAAGCTTTCTTT. Its translation is CASSRAAGLLNTEAFF.

The V call is TRBV5-1, the J call TRBJ2-7; D possibly corresponds to TRBD1 (7 bases). CDR3 size: 14 residues. V gave up 0 bases and J gave up 4 bases, with 11 bases separating them. CDR1 SGHRS and CDR2 YFSETQ come from the germline V gene. The CDR3 DNA sequence: TGCGCCAGCAGCTTGGAGGCAGGGGGGTACGAGCAGTACGTC. Its translation: CASSLEAGGYEQYV.

This clone turned up a few times. The chain recombines TRBV7-6 with TRBJ2-7; D gene uncertain. The length of the CDR3 is 13 residues. The V and J ends lost 0 bases and 6 bases respectively, with 9 bases between them. Germline-derived CDR1 and CDR2 are SGHVS and FNYEAQ. The CDR3: CASSLAWGSEQYF. CDR3 DNA sequence: TGTGCCAGCAGCTTAGCTTGGGGTAGCGAGCAGTACTTC. Supplemented by reference TRBV7-6 and TRBJ2-7, the full variable domain reads GAGVSQSPRYKVTKRGQDVALRCDPISGHVSLYWYRQALGQGPEFLTYFNYEAQQDKSGLPNDRFSAERPEGSISTLTIQRTEQRDSAMYRCASSLAWGSEQYFGPGTRLTVT.

The rearrangement uses TRBV6-1 and TRBJ2-1; 9 bases agree with TRBD2. The CDR3 loop spans 14 amino acids. With V trimmed by 5 bases and J by 9 bases, 8 bases remained unmatched. The germline V gene encodes CDR1 MNHNS and CDR2 SASEGT. DNA of the CDR3: TGTGCCAGCAGTAAGGCGGGAGGGCTCAGTGAGCAGTTCTTC. Protein: CASSKAGGLSEQFF.

J is TRBJ2-1 and V is TRBV7-9; TRBD2 might be the D (5 bases). V was trimmed by 5 bases and J by 7 bases, leaving 18 bases between them. The germline CDR1 and CDR2 sequences are SEHNR and FQNEAQ (reference sequence). CDR3 length: 15 amino acids. DNA of the CDR3: TGTGCCAGCAGCCTGAGAGGGCTCCCGTTAAATGAGCAGTTCTTC. Its translation: CASSLRGLPLNEQFF. Full variable domain (remainder filled in from reference TRBV7-9 and TRBJ2-1): DTGVSQNPRHKITKRGQNVTFRCDPISEHNRLYWYRQTLGQGPEFLTYFQNEAQLEKSRLLSDRFSAERPKGSFSTLEIQRTEQGDSAMYLCASSLRGLPLNEQFFGPGTRLTVL.

The chain joins TRBV15 to TRBJ2-7, with a weak D call TRBD2 (5 bases). Germline values: CDR1 LNHNV, CDR2 YYDKDF (reference sequence). The CDR3 contains 15 residues. V was clipped by 0 bases and J by 2 bases, with 11 bases between them. DNA for the CDR3: TGTGCCACCAGCAGAGAGAGGAGGAGTACCTACGAGCAGTACTTC. It translates to CATSRERRSTYEQYF. The full variable domain, completed using reference TRBV15 and TRBJ2-7, is DAMVIQNPRYQVTQFGKPVTLSCSQTLNHNVMYWYQQKSSQAPKLLFHYYDKDFNNEADTPDNFQSRRPNTSFCFLDIRSPGLGDTAMYLCATSRERRSTYEQYFGPGTRLTVT.

The V and J genes are TRBV5-4 and TRBJ2-2; a possible D gene is TRBD2 (5 bases). V was clipped by 4 bases and J by 6 bases, with 13 bases between them. Germline V lookup: CDR1 SGHNT, CDR2 YYREEE (reference sequence). The CDR3 is 14 amino acids. CDR3 loop: CASSPLLGSGELFF. CDR3 sequence (DNA): TGTGCCAGCAGCCCTCTACTAGGTTCCGGGGAGCTGTTTTTT. Together with reference TRBV5-4 and TRBJ2-2, the CDR3 gives the full variable domain: ETGVTQSPTHLIKTRGQQVTLRCSSQSGHNTVSWYQQALGQGPQFIFQYYREEENGRGNFPPRFSGLQFPNYSSELNVNALELDDSALYLCASSPLLGSGELFFGEGSRLTVL.

V is TRBV25-1 and J is TRBJ2-1; TRBD2 aligns across 9 bases. V shed 1 base, J shed 15 bases, and the junction held 13 bases outside the gene matches. Germline lookup yields CDR1 MGHDK and CDR2 SYGVNS. This CDR3 is 15 amino acids long. As DNA, the CDR3 is TGTGCCAGCAGTGAATCTGGTAGCGGGGGCTTTGGTTTGTTCTTC. Protein sequence: CASSESGSGGFGLFF.